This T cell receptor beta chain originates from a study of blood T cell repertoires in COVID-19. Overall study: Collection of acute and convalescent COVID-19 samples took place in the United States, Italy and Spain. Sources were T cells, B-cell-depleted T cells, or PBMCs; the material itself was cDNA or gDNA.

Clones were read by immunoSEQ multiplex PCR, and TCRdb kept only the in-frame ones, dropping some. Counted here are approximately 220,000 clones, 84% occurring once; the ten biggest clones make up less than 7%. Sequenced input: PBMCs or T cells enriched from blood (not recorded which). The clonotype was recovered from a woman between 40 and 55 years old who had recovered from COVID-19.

CDR3 nucleotides: TGTGCCAGCAGTAAGACAGGGGGCAACACTGAAGCTTTCTTT. Its translation: CASSKTGGNTEAFF. This sequence joins TRBV7-2 and TRBJ1-1; 10 bases align to TRBD1. The J segment lost 2 bases and the V segment lost 6 bases, leaving 3 bases of the junction unmatched. Germline V gene lookup returns CDR1 SGHTA and CDR2 FQGNSA. This CDR3 has 14 residues.